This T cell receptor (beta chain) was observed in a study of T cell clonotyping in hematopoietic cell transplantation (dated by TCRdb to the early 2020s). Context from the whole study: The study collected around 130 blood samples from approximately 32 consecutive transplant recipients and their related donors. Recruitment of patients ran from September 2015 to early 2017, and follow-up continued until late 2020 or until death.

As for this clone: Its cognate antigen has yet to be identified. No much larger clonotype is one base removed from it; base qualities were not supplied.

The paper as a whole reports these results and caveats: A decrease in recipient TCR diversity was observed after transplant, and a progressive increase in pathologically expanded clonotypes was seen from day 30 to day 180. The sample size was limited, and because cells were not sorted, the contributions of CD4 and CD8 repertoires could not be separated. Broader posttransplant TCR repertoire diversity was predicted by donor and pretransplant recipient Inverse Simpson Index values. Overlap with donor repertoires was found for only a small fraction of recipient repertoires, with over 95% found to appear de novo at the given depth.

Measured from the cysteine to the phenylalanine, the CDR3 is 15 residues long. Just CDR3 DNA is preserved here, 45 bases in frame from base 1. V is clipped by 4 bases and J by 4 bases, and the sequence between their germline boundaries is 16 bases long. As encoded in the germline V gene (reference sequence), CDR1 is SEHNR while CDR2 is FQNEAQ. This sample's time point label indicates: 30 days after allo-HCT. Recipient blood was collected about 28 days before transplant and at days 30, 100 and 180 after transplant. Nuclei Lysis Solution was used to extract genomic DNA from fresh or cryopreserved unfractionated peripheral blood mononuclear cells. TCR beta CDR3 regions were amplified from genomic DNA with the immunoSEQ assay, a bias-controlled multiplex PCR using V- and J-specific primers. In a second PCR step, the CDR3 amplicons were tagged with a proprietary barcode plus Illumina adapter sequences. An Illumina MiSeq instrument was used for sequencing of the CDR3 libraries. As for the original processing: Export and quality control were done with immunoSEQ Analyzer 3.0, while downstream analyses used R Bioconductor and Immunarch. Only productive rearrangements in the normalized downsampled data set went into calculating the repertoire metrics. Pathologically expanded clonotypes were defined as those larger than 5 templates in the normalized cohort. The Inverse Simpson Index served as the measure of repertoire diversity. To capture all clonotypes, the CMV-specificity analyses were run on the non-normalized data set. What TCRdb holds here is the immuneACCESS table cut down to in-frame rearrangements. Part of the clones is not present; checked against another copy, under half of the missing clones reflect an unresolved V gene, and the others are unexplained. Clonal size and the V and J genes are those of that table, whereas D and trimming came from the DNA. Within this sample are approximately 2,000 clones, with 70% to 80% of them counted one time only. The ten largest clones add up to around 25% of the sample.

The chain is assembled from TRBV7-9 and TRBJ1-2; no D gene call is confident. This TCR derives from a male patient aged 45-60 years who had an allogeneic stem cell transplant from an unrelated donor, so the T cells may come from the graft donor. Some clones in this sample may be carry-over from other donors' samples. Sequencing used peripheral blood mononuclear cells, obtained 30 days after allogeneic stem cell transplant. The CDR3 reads CASSSDGDFLYGYTF. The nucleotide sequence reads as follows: TGTGCCAGCAGCTCCGACGGAGACTTCCTCTATGGCTACACCTTC.